This T cell receptor beta chain was recovered during a study of T cells in Graves' hyperthyroidism and ophthalmopathy. Germline V lookup: CDR1 SGHRS, CDR2 YFSETQ. This CDR3 has 20 residues. V was clipped by 3 bases and J by 3 bases; unmatched bases: 17. Amplified TCR beta CDR3 regions derived from RNA transcripts. When the TCR CDR3 underwent first-round RT-PCR, the HTBI primer set was used. TCRdb re-derived calls from the multiplex PCR reads in MiXCR, one entry per CDR3 protein. The sample has some 720,000 distinct CDR3 sequences; over 15% are singletons. The sample comprised blood. The gene calls are TRBV5-1 and TRBJ2-7; 14 bases are a match to TRBD2. This sequence originates from a man aged 18 to 29 with Graves' hyperthyroidism. The CDR3, as DNA: TGCGCCAGCAGCTGGGGGCGGACTTGGACTAGCGGGAGGCCCGTCTACGAGCAGTACTTC. Amino acids: CASSWGRTWTSGRPVYEQYF.